This TCR beta chain was documented in a study of patients and donors after allogeneic stem cell transplantation (dated by TCRdb to 2020 to 2021). Compared with germline, V lacks 4 bases and J lacks 4 bases; bases without a gene match: 9. The CDR1 and CDR2 encoded by the germline V gene are MGHDK and SYGVNS. Including the terminal cysteine and phenylalanine, the CDR3 comprises 16 residues. Solely the CDR3 DNA is kept, with 48 bases framed from the first base. A remark on this clonotype: It has no known antigen specificity. No clone much larger than this one lies a single base away; base qualities are absent.

Receptors were amplified or captured by RT-PCR. The sample was run on a NextSeq 550. TCRdb handled the public reads itself, with Q25 trimming in fastp and clone calling in MiXCR, and kept productive beta chains. Every CDR3 protein is listed once, alongside the most common genes and DNA of its rows. Across this sample there are tens of thousands of distinct CDR3 sequences, with roughly a third seen only once. Over 65% of the sample is held by the ten biggest clonotypes. The TCR was taken from a human donor who was either an allogeneic HSCT recipient or a stem cell or donor lymphocyte infusion donor (not recorded which). It is not recorded whose cells these are; they may come from a transplant donor. Sequenced material: blood, either unsorted or a sorted T cell fraction (not recorded which). Recombination joined TRBV25-1 with TRBJ1-2; 10 nucleotides in the junction match TRBD1. CDR3 sequence: CASSGPGTGEGYGYTF. At the DNA level, the sequence is TGTGCCAGCAGTGGACCTGGGACAGGGGAAGGCTATGGCTACACCTTC.